This T cell receptor (beta chain) was profiled in a study of blood T cell repertoires in COVID-19. Study background: Donors in the United States, Italy and Spain gave samples during acute or convalescent COVID-19.

The CDR3 sequence is 13 residues long. V was clipped by 8 bases and J by 1 base, with 12 bases between them. The germline CDR1 and CDR2 sequences are SNHLY and FYNNEI. Authors' methods: Reference gene primer amplification yielded estimated nucleated cell counts. Here immunoSEQ multiplex PCR was the method, and the copy in TCRdb shows in-frame clones only, minus some. From that table come the V and J calls and clone size; the DNA was used to work out D and trimming. This table holds approximately 100,000 clones, 81% found once. The sample comprised peripheral blood. The chain carries TRBV2 and TRBJ2-7, with a weak D call TRBD2 (5 bases). The receptor was isolated from a man in his 60s with acute or convalescent COVID-19. CDR3: CASLGVASYEQYF. The CDR3 DNA is TGTGCCAGCCTCGGGGTCGCATCCTACGAGCAGTACTTC.